Listed below are T cell receptor beta chains from one sample, sequenced in a study of T-cell reconstitution after alpha-beta-depleted transplantation in children. TCRdb itself ran the PCR reads through MiXCR, one entry per CDR3 protein. Of approximately 150,000 distinct CDR3 sequences in the sample, around 8.8% were seen once. Material: PBMCs, mostly from graft donor cells, obtained 180 days after TCRalphabeta/CD19-depleted stem cell transplant. The receptor set was obtained from a female patient between 2 and 10 years old who had a stem cell transplant for congenital amegakaryocytic thrombocytopenia, so the T cells may come from the graft donor. The CDR3 runs from the conserved cysteine through the conserved F or W. Fields, in order: J gene, V gene, D gene, CDR3 length, clone size, CDR3 DNA, CDR3 protein. The D gene is left open where the match is weak. Clone size is not always given. Where it is, it says once, few, many or a class for expanded clones.

TRBJ1-3 | TRBV5-1 | - | 15 | many | TGCGCCAGCAGCTTGGTGGGGACGGCTGGAAACACCATATATTTT | CASSLVGTAGNTIYF
TRBJ1-1 | TRBV6-5 | - | 14 | many | TGTGCCAGCAGCCTACAGGGTGGTATCGTTGAAGCTTTCTTT | CASSLQGGIVEAFF
TRBJ1-6 | TRBV5-1 | TRBD1 | 16 | - | TGCGCCAGCAGCCAACTATTCGACAGGGGTAATTCACCCCTCCACTTT | CASSQLFDRGNSPLHF
TRBJ2-6 | TRBV5-1 | - | 18 | many | TGCGCCAGCAGCTTGGCCGCCTACGTAAGCTCTGGGGCCAACGTCCTGACTTTC | CASSLAAYVSSGANVLTF
TRBJ2-1 | TRBV5-5 | - | 15 | many | TGTGCCAGCAGCTATCAACCGTCGGAATACAATGAGCAGTTCTTC | CASSYQPSEYNEQFF
TRBJ2-1 | TRBV5-1 | TRBD2 | 18 | few | TGCGCCAGCAGCTTAGGGAGCGGGAGGGCCAGTGGCTACAATGAGCAGTTCTTC | CASSLGSGRASGYNEQFF
TRBJ1-1 | TRBV7-9 | - | 13 | few | TGTGCCAGCAGACAAGGACCGTCGACGGAAGCTTTCTTT | CASRQGPSTEAFF
TRBJ2-5 | TRBV6-6 | - | 11 | - | TGTGCCAGCCTATCCCTTGGGACCCAGTACTTC | CASLSLGTQYF
TRBJ2-5 | TRBV18 | - | 16 | - | TGTGCCAGCTCACCTTACGACAATCCGTACCAAGAGACCCAGTACTTC | CASSPYDNPYQETQYF
TRBJ1-3 | TRBV5-1 | - | 14 | once | TGCGCCAGCAGCTTGAGCGAGGGGTGGAACACCATATATTTT | CASSLSEGWNTIYF
TRBJ2-7 | TRBV2 | - | 13 | few | TGTGCCAGCAGTAATACTCCCCCCTACGAGCAGTACTTC | CASSNTPPYEQYF
TRBJ2-1 | TRBV7-8 | - | 17 | - | TGTGCCAGCAGCTTAATGGGGCCTTCTCTAAAATTCGGGGAGCAGTTCTTC | CASSLMGPSLKFGEQFF
TRBJ2-7 | TRBV7-3 | - | 14 | many | TGTGCCAGCAGCTTAAAACACGGACCCTACGAGCAGTACTTC | CASSLKHGPYEQYF
TRBJ2-1 | TRBV5-5 | - | 16 | many | TGTGCCAGCAGCTCGGGGGGCAGGTGGGGTTACAATGAGCAGTTCTTC | CASSSGGRWGYNEQFF
TRBJ2-1 | TRBV7-2 | - | 16 | many | TGTGCCAGCAGCGCCAGAGGGGGAGGGCCTTACAATGAGCAGTTCTTC | CASSARGGGPYNEQFF
TRBJ2-7 | TRBV20-1 | TRBD2 | 12 | many | TGCAGTGCTAGCGGGGGGGCCTGGGAGCAGTACTTC | CSASGGAWEQYF
TRBJ1-5 | TRBV28 | - | 16 | many | TGTGCCAGCGGTGCTCCGGGACGGGTTATCGATCAGCCCCAGCATTTT | CASGAPGRVIDQPQHF
TRBJ1-5 | TRBV28 | - | 14 | few | TGTGCCAGCAGAGGAGGGGCGGCAAAGCAGCCCCAGCATTTT | CASRGGAAKQPQHF
TRBJ2-7 | TRBV27 | TRBD2 | 15 | many | TGTGCCAGCAGTGCTAGACTAGCGGGAGGTGGTGAGCAGTACTTC | CASSARLAGGGEQYF
TRBJ2-7 | TRBV5-1 | TRBD1 | 15 | - | TGCGCCAGCAGCTTGGGGGGACAGGACCCTTACGAGCAGTACTTC | CASSLGGQDPYEQYF
TRBJ2-2 | TRBV20-1 | - | 14 | - | TGCAGTGCTAGAGTTGCCCCCGGGGCCGGGGAGCTGTTTTTT | CSARVAPGAGELFF
TRBJ1-1 | TRBV10-1 | - | 14 | - | TGCGCCAGCAGTGAACTCAGGGCCGACACTGAAGCTTTCTTT | CASSELRADTEAFF
TRBJ2-1 | TRBV5-1 | TRBD2 | 15 | - | TGCGCCAGCAGCTCTAGCGGGATCTCCTACAATGGGCAGTTCTTC | CASSSSGISYNGQFF
TRBJ2-1 | TRBV4-1 | - | 12 | many | TGCGCCAGCAGCCAAGTTGGGAATGAGCAGTTCTTC | CASSQVGNEQFF
TRBJ2-1 | TRBV28 | - | 12 | many | TGTGCCAGCAGGCTAGGCGACAATGAGCAGTTCTTC | CASRLGDNEQFF
TRBJ2-5 | TRBV18 | - | 11 | many | TGTGCCAGCTCACGTGAAGAGACCCAGTACTTC | CASSREETQYF
TRBJ2-6 | TRBV29-1 | - | 13 | many | TGCAGCGTTTTCGGCTCTGGGGCCAACGTCCTGACTTTC | CSVFGSGANVLTF
TRBJ1-2 | TRBV29-1 | - | 13 | many | TGCAGCGTTGAGGGGACGTCTAACTATGGCTACACCTTC | CSVEGTSNYGYTF
TRBJ1-2 | TRBV25-1 | - | 12 | many | TGTGCCAGCCGACCAACAGGGTTTGGCTACACCTTC | CASRPTGFGYTF
TRBJ1-2 | TRBV6-1 | - | 17 | many | TGTGCCAGCAGGAGCATCGGGCTTGCAGGAGACAACTATGGCTACACCTTC | CASRSIGLAGDNYGYTF
TRBJ2-6 | TRBV7-2 | - | 18 | - | TGTGCCAGCAGCTTCTGGTTTAAAGCATTATCTGGGGCCAACGTCCTGACTTTC | CASSFWFKALSGANVLTF
TRBJ1-1 | TRBV7-9 | - | 13 | many | TGTGCCAGCAGCGCCACCGGGAACACTGAAGCTTTCTTT | CASSATGNTEAFF
TRBJ2-1 | TRBV7-3 | TRBD2 | 16 | few | TGTGCCAGCAGCTTGGCGGGAGGGCCATTAGGGAATGAGCAGTTCTTC | CASSLAGGPLGNEQFF
TRBJ2-1 | TRBV11-2 | TRBD2 | 19 | few | TGTGCCAGCAGTCCAAAAGGACTAGCGGTCCCCCCTTCCTACAATGAGCAGTTCTTC | CASSPKGLAVPPSYNEQFF
TRBJ2-7 | TRBV5-1 | - | 15 | many | TGCGCCAGCAGCTTGGGTACGGGACACCTCTACGAGCAGTACTTC | CASSLGTGHLYEQYF
TRBJ2-7 | TRBV20-1 | TRBD1 | 14 | many | TGCAGTGCTAGAGGGCAGGGGGCCTCTTACGAGCAGTACTTC | CSARGQGASYEQYF
TRBJ2-1 | TRBV12-3/TRBV12-4 | - | 14 | many | TGTGCCAGCAGTACCCTAGGCGCCGACGGGGAGCAGTTCTTC | CASSTLGADGEQFF
TRBJ2-1 | TRBV28 | - | 14 | many | TGTGCCAGCAGTCCGACAGGACTGGGCAATGAGCAGTTCTTC | CASSPTGLGNEQFF
TRBJ1-2 | TRBV10-3 | - | 14 | few | TGTGCCATCAGTGAGTCGAGTAGGTCCTATGGCTACACCTTC | CAISESSRSYGYTF
TRBJ2-3 | TRBV25-1 | TRBD1 | 16 | many | TGTGCCAGCAGTGGGAGACAGGGATGGGGAGCAGATACGCAGTATTTT | CASSGRQGWGADTQYF
TRBJ2-1 | TRBV10-3 | TRBD2 | 15 | many | TGTGCCATCAGTGTAGGGACTAGCGGGTACAATGAGCAGTTCTTC | CAISVGTSGYNEQFF
TRBJ2-5 | TRBV28 | TRBD2 | 16 | many | TGTGCCAGCAGTTTATTCTGGCTAGCGGGGCAAGAGACCCAGTACTTC | CASSLFWLAGQETQYF